These T cell receptor beta chains were read from a single sample in a study of T-cell reconstitution after alpha-beta-depleted transplantation in children. TCRdb ran MiXCR on the PCR reads and lists one entry per CDR3 protein. Of around 480,000 distinct CDR3 sequences listed, approximately 32% are singletons. Sequenced here: PBMCs from the stem cell graft donor, sampled from the stem cell graft. The receptor set was obtained from a human donor who donated a stem cell graft to a child with aplastic anemia. Each CDR3 is given with its conserved first and last residue. The D gene is left open where the match is weak. The size of a clone is reported for some rows only, either as once, few or many, or as a class for expanded clones.

TRBJ1-4,-,TRBV7-2,-,CASSLGSGGREKLFF
TRBJ2-1,-,TRBV30,-,CAYRLGTPYNEQFF
TRBJ1-2,few,TRBV10-3,-,CATGPRGPYGYTF
TRBJ1-5,few,TRBV12-3/TRBV12-4,TRBD1,CASKGQQSQPQHF
TRBJ2-5,-,TRBV7-9,TRBD2,CASSPPGSGREETQYF
TRBJ2-7,-,TRBV13,-,CASSLLREDYEQYF
TRBJ1-2,once,TRBV11-3,-,CASSLAYGHGPNYGYTF
TRBJ2-6,few,TRBV18,-,CASSLLPTDSGANVLTF
TRBJ1-1,few,TRBV20-1,-,CSAGRTDNTEAFF
TRBJ2-7,few,TRBV19,TRBD1,CASSNRGLAEQYF
TRBJ2-3,-,TRBV28,TRBD1,CASGTGGSADTQYF